Sequencing of this TCR beta chain was carried out in a study of cytomegalovirus exposure and HLA in healthy donors. The CDR3 is made up of 18 amino acids. With 3 bases clipped from V and 1 base from J, the junction kept 9 bases outside the gene matches. Germline assignment: CDR1 LNHDA and CDR2 SQIVND (reference sequence). Study-wide findings and caveats: Most sequenced TCRs were rare (though some public TCRs occurred in many donors). Confirmation in vitro established that a few CMV-associated chains were specific for CMV antigens. Listed as cytomegalovirus-associated were 150 to 200 TCR beta chains. Reports indicated that the classifier achieved high specificity and sensitivity in diagnosing cytomegalovirus status.

Assay: immunoSEQ multiplex PCR; the TCRdb copy retains only in-frame clones and omits some. The table includes more than 85,000 clones, less than 95% detected once. Notes on this clone: The antigen is not known.

Sequenced: PBMCs. The V call is TRBV19, the J call TRBJ1-1; the match to TRBD1 covers 12 bases. This receptor was taken from a woman under 30 in good health and CMV-seronegative. DNA for the CDR3: TGTGCCAGTAGTATGGGGACAGGGGGCGATTTCTGGAACACTGAAGCTTTCTTT. Its protein product is CASSMGTGGDFWNTEAFF.